Following are 32 T cell receptor beta chains from one sample sequenced in a study of blood T cell repertoires in COVID-19. Generated by immunoSEQ multiplex PCR, the TCRdb table keeps only in-frame clones and is missing some. The sample consists of around 320,000 clones, 65% to 90% of them appearing once. The sample consisted of peripheral blood. The origin of the receptors is a human donor in a cohort sampled during active COVID-19.

The V gene is TRBV2, the J gene TRBJ1-5; TRBD1 matches at 8 bases. The CDR3 contains 17 residues. Germline V gene sequence: CDR1 SNHLY, CDR2 FYNNEI. Trimming at V came to 10 bases and at J to 2 bases, leaving 16 bases not matched to a gene. The CDR3 region has the DNA TGTGCCATCCCCACTCCACCCGGGACAGGAGGCAATCAGCCCCAGCATTTT. This codes for CAIPTPPGTGGNQPQHF.

This clone was counted a few times. The chain carries TRBV19 and TRBJ2-6, with 7 positions matching TRBD1. Trimming took 8 bases from V and 0 from J; bases not matched to a gene: 7. The CDR3 contains 16 residues. Germline assignment: CDR1 LNHDA and CDR2 SQIVND (reference sequence). The CDR3: CASRGDSSSGANVLTF. The CDR3 DNA is TGTGCCAGTCGAGGGGACAGCAGCTCTGGGGCCAACGTCCTGACTTTC.

The chain is built from TRBV27 and TRBJ1-3; TRBD1 matches at 9 bases. CDR1 and CDR2 (germline): MNHEY, SMNVEV (reference sequence). Germline trimming cut 5 bases from V and 2 bases from J; bases unmatched to any gene: 10. The CDR3 extends over 17 amino acids. The CDR3 DNA reads as TGTGCCAGCAGTCCACACAGGGGGCAGTTTACTGGAAACACCATATATTTT. As protein: CASSPHRGQFTGNTIYF.

The chain recombines TRBV15 with TRBJ1-2; D is possibly TRBD1 (6 bases). The V end was cut by 1 base, the J end by 0 bases, with 9 bases between. Germline V gives CDR1 LNHNV, CDR2 YYDKDF (reference sequence). The CDR3 consists of 15 residues. The CDR3 nucleotides are TGTGCCACCAGCAGAGGGACAGCTGCTAACTATGGCTACACCTTC. This sequence encodes CATSRGTAANYGYTF.

The chain uses TRBV6-5 and TRBJ1-5; D is ambiguous. Germline loops: CDR1 MNHEY, CDR2 SVGAGI. CDR3 length: 12 amino acids. The CDR3 DNA sequence: TGTACTAGTTCGCGCGGTAATCAGCCCCAGCATTTT. It specifies CTSSRGNQPQHF.

The chain is built from TRBV19 and TRBJ2-3; 10 bases map to TRBD1. The CDR3 totals 15 residues. V shed 5 bases and J 3 bases; nucleotides not matched to a gene: 5. From germline, CDR1 is LNHDA and CDR2 SQIVND (reference sequence). CDR3 amino acids: CASSRQGAWTDTQYF. The CDR3 DNA sequence: TGTGCCAGTAGTCGACAGGGGGCGTGGACAGATACGCAGTATTTT.

The gene calls are TRBV19 and TRBJ1-6; D remains ambiguous. With 3 bases removed from V and 6 bases from J, the gap between germline ends came to 12 bases. Germline V gene sequence: CDR1 LNHDA, CDR2 SQIVND (reference sequence). The CDR3 runs to 15 residues. CDR3 in amino acids: CASSIAWAGNSPLHF. In DNA form, the CDR3 reads TGTGCCAGTAGTATTGCATGGGCGGGTAATTCACCCCTCCACTTT. Variable domain in full (rest from reference TRBV19 and TRBJ1-6): DGGITQSPKYLFRKEGQNVTLSCEQNLNHDAMYWYRQDPGQGLRLIYYSQIVNDFQKGDIAEGYSVSREKKESFPLTVTSAQKNPTAFYLCASSIAWAGNSPLHFGNGTRLTVT.

This chain uses TRBV2 with TRBJ2-3; maybe TRBD1 (6 bases). The V gene's germline CDR1 is SNHLY and CDR2 FYNNEI. The length of the CDR3 is 13 residues. Trimming took off 6 bases at V and 3 bases at J, with 10 bases between the two ends. This CDR3 reads CASREGVTDTQYF. CDR3 coding DNA: TGTGCCAGCAGAGAGGGGGTTACAGATACGCAGTATTTT.

The rearrangement links TRBV10-3 to TRBJ1-4; a weak D match, TRBD1 (5 bases). The CDR3 covers 15 residues. Germline CDR1 reads ENHRY; CDR2 reads SYGVKD. Trimming cost V 2 bases and J 1 base, with 8 bases left between them. CDR3 sequence: CAISEGAKTNEKLFF. CDR3 nucleotide sequence: TGTGCCATCAGTGAGGGGGCTAAAACTAATGAAAAACTGTTTTTT.

This chain uses TRBV29-1 with TRBJ1-2; TRBD1 agrees at 7 bases. Trimming cost V 4 bases and J 4 bases; bases outside gene matches: 6. The CDR3 is 13 amino acids. Per the germline V gene, CDR1 is SQVTM and CDR2 is ANQGSEA. The CDR3 region is CSVAGGGLYGYTF. CDR3 bases: TGCAGCGTTGCAGGGGGAGGTCTCTATGGCTACACCTTC.

The chain links TRBV6-2 or TRBV6-3 to TRBJ1-2; D not resolved. The germline V gene encodes CDR1 MNHEY and CDR2 SVGEGT. CDR3 length equals 12 residues. Trimming removed 5 bases at V and 5 bases at J, with 9 bases between. Here the CDR3 DNA reads TGTGCCAGCAGTCTAACAGTTTATGGCTACACCTTC. Translating it yields CASSLTVYGYTF.

This chain links TRBV5-1 with TRBJ2-7, with 9 bases identical to TRBD1. CDR1 SGHRS and CDR2 YFSETQ come from the germline V gene. The length of the CDR3 is 14 residues. Germline trimming cut 3 bases from V and 2 bases from J; bases unmatched to any gene: 3. CDR3 loop: CASSWTGATYEQYF. CDR3 sequence (DNA): TGCGCCAGCAGCTGGACAGGGGCAACCTACGAGCAGTACTTC. Full variable domain (remainder filled in from reference TRBV5-1 and TRBJ2-7): KAGVTQTPRYLIKTRGQQVTLSCSPISGHRSVSWYQQTPGQGLQFLFEYFSETQRNKGNFPGRFSGRQFSNSRSEMNVSTLELGDSALYLCASSWTGATYEQYFGPGTRLTVT.

The V gene is TRBV6-5, the J gene TRBJ2-7; possible D gene TRBD1, 7 bases. The CDR3 runs 15 residues. V shed 6 bases and J shed 0 bases, with 15 bases lying between them. Germline values: CDR1 MNHEY, CDR2 SVGAGI. CDR3 protein: CASRAQGGLSYEQYF. CDR3 coding DNA: TGTGCCAGCAGGGCTCAGGGGGGACTCTCCTACGAGCAGTACTTC.

The chain employs TRBV27 and TRBJ1-5, with D tentatively TRBD1 (5 bases). Trimming took 6 bases from V and 1 from J, leaving 13 bases between them. The CDR3 sequence is 15 residues long. CDR1 and CDR2 (germline): MNHEY, SMNVEV (reference sequence). The CDR3 loop reads CASSQGAESNQPQHF. CDR3 coding DNA: TGTGCCAGCAGCCAAGGGGCAGAGAGCAATCAGCCCCAGCATTTT.

The V and J genes are TRBV5-1 and TRBJ1-2; D may be TRBD1 (6 bases). CDR3 length: 14 amino acids. Trimming cost V 4 bases and J 6 bases, with 16 bases left between them. CDR1 and CDR2 (germline): SGHRS, YFSETQ. The chain's CDR3 is CASSIGQQYDGYTF. CDR3 bases: TGCGCCAGCAGCATCGGACAGCAGTACGATGGCTACACCTTC.

V usage is TRBV6-5 and J usage is TRBJ2-1; D may be TRBD1 (6 bases). The germline CDR1 and CDR2 sequences are MNHEY and SVGAGI. V lost 8 bases to trimming and J lost 1 base, with 12 bases between them. This CDR3 has 14 amino acids. The CDR3 loop reads CASSRQESYNEQFF. CDR3 coding DNA: TGTGCCAGCTCGCGACAGGAGTCCTACAATGAGCAGTTCTTC.

CDR3 bases: TGTGCCAGCAGTTCATCCGGGACAGGGGGTATTACAGATACGCAGTATTTT. Its translation is CASSSSGTGGITDTQYF. J is TRBJ2-3 and V is TRBV27, with 11 bases matching TRBD1. This CDR3 contains 17 residues. After removal of 4 bases from V and 3 bases from J, the junction contained 9 bases not matched to a gene. Germline V gene sequence: CDR1 MNHEY, CDR2 SMNVEV (reference sequence).

The chain recombines TRBV19 with TRBJ1-2, with D unclear. There are 15 residues in the CDR3. V lost 3 bases to trimming and J lost 0 bases, with 11 bases between them. Germline values: CDR1 LNHDA, CDR2 SQIVND (reference sequence). The CDR3, as DNA: TGTGCCAGTAGTATCCCCGCAGCGGCTAACTATGGCTACACCTTC. Amino acid sequence: CASSIPAAANYGYTF.

The rearrangement joins TRBV7-2 to TRBJ2-5; 11 bases are shared with TRBD2. Per germline, CDR1 SGHTA and CDR2 FQGNSA. The CDR3 consists of 17 residues. V trimming: 1 base; J trimming: 5 bases; junction bases outside the gene matches: 9. CDR3: CASSLDSSSGGLETQYF. In DNA, the CDR3 is TGTGCCAGCAGCTTAGACTCGTCTAGCGGGGGGTTGGAGACCCAGTACTTC.

This clone was counted a single time. The chain recombines TRBV3-1 (or the pseudogene TRBV3-2) with TRBJ1-6; a weak D match, TRBD1 (6 bases). Germline V gives CDR1 LGHDT, CDR2 YNNKEL (reference sequence). Trimming pared 5 bases from V and 6 bases from J, leaving 14 bases between. The CDR3 is 15 residues long. The CDR3 DNA follows: TGTGCCAGCAGCTTCAAACAGGGAGCTAATTCACCCCTCCACTTT. Translated: CASSFKQGANSPLHF.

This clone was recorded once. The chain has TRBV12-5 and TRBJ1-5; D is perhaps TRBD1 (5 bases). The CDR3 consists of 18 residues. Germline V gives CDR1 LGHNT, CDR2 FRNRAP. The germline V and J ends were trimmed by 0 bases and 2 bases, with 17 bases remaining between them. The CDR3 DNA reads TGTGCTAGTGGTTTGGTCCTCCGACAGAAAGATGGCAATCAGCCCCAGCATTTT. Its protein product is CASGLVLRQKDGNQPQHF.

The gene calls are TRBV12-2 and TRBJ1-4. TRBV12-2 is a pseudogene locus. CDR3 length: 15 amino acids. CDR3 loop: CASRGPGKVVEKLFF. The DNA of the CDR3 is TGTGCAAGTCGCGGGCCGGGGAAGGTTGTAGAAAAACTGTTTTTT.

The V and J genes are TRBV2 and TRBJ1-2; D is perhaps TRBD1 (5 bases). CDR1 SNHLY and CDR2 FYNNEI come from the germline V gene. The CDR3 runs 14 residues. With 6 bases removed from V and 4 bases from J, the gap between germline ends came to 15 bases. In DNA, the CDR3 is TGTGCCAGCAGCCTCAAGGGGCAGGGCTATGGCTACACCTTC. Residues: CASSLKGQGYGYTF.

The V gene is TRBV5-1, the J gene TRBJ2-1; 10 positions agree with TRBD2. V shed 4 bases, J shed 8 bases, and the junction held 21 bases outside the gene matches. CDR1 and CDR2 (germline): SGHRS, YFSETQ. The CDR3 consists of 19 residues. DNA of the CDR3: TGCGCCAGCAGCAGATCGAACGAATACAGCGGGGGGGCGGTTGATGAGCAGTTCTTC. It translates to CASSRSNEYSGGAVDEQFF.

The chain uses TRBV19 and TRBJ2-3, with 7 bases fitting TRBD2. Losses at the gene ends were 5 bases for V and 2 bases for J; bases not matched to a gene: 7. CDR3 length equals 15 residues. Germline CDR1 is LNHDA and CDR2 is SQIVND (reference sequence). CDR3 DNA: TGTGCCAGTAGTTCCAGCGGGATACTCACAGATACGCAGTATTTT. Translated, it gives CASSSSGILTDTQYF.

The chain combines TRBV5-8 with TRBJ2-1; D might be TRBD2 (5 bases). The CDR3 extends over 12 amino acids. CDR1 and CDR2 (germline): SGHTS, YDEGEE. The ends were cut back, 5 bases at V and 12 bases at J, with 15 bases in the middle. In nucleotides, the CDR3 is TGTGCCAGCAGATCCCAGGACTCTATGCAGTTCTTC. Encoded protein: CASRSQDSMQFF.

The CDR3 loop reads CAISFGTTEAFF. The CDR3, as DNA: TGTGCCATCAGTTTTGGGACAACTGAAGCTTTCTTT. The chain combines TRBV10-3 with TRBJ1-1, with D perhaps TRBD1 (6 bases). CDR1 is ENHRY and CDR2 is SYGVKD in the germline V gene. There are 12 residues in the CDR3. V was trimmed by 5 bases and J by 5 bases, leaving 9 bases between them.

The chain has TRBV2 and TRBJ2-2; D call uncertain. The CDR3 is 14 residues long. The V end was cut by 9 bases, the J end by 2 bases, with 13 bases between. From germline, CDR1 is SNHLY and CDR2 FYNNEI. CDR3 protein: CARAQSLNTGELFF. Here the CDR3 DNA reads TGTGCCAGAGCACAGAGCCTAAACACCGGGGAGCTGTTTTTT. Looking up the rest from reference TRBV2 and TRBJ2-2 gives the full variable domain: EPEVTQTPSHQVTQMGQEVILRCVPISNHLYFYWYRQILGQKVEFLVSFYNNEISEKSEIFDDQFSVERPDGSNFTLKIRSTKLEDSAMYFCARAQSLNTGELFFGEGSRLTVL.

This clone has only a few counts. The J gene is TRBJ2-1, the V gene TRBV24-1, with 13 bases fitting TRBD2. The J segment lost 0 bases and the V segment lost 4 bases, leaving 11 bases of the junction unmatched. The germline CDR1 and CDR2 sequences are KGHDR and SFDVKD. The CDR3 totals 20 residues. The chain's CDR3 is CATSDYKTSGGAFSYNEQFF. CDR3 nucleotide sequence: TGTGCCACCAGTGACTATAAAACTAGCGGGGGGGCATTCTCCTACAATGAGCAGTTCTTC.

V and J are TRBV5-4 and TRBJ2-7, with 7 bases aligning to TRBD1. J gave up 4 bases and V 4 bases, and 17 bases lay outside the gene matches. CDR1 SGHNT and CDR2 YYREEE come from the germline V gene (reference sequence). This CDR3 has 17 amino acids. This chain's CDR3 is CASSPGHEKTGKYEQYF. As DNA, the CDR3 is TGTGCCAGCAGCCCGGGTCATGAGAAGACAGGGAAGTACGAGCAGTACTTC.

The V and J genes are TRBV19 and TRBJ1-2, with a possible D match to TRBD1 (6 bases). The CDR3 covers 13 residues. With 6 bases removed from V and 2 bases from J, the gap between germline ends came to 10 bases. CDR1 LNHDA and CDR2 SQIVND come from the germline V gene (reference sequence). The CDR3 bases are TGTGCCAGTAGGGGGGCGAAAAACTATGGCTACACCTTC. This gives the protein CASRGAKNYGYTF.

The chain recombines TRBV7-3 with TRBJ2-3, with 11 bases lining up with TRBD2. The V gene end was trimmed by 4 bases and the J gene end by 14 bases; junction bases not matched to a gene: 5. CDR3 length: 12 amino acids. CDR1 is SGHTA and CDR2 is FQGTGA in the germline V gene. The CDR3 here is CASSSTSGVLYF. The CDR3 bases are TGTGCCAGCAGCTCGACTAGCGGGGTCCTGTATTTT.